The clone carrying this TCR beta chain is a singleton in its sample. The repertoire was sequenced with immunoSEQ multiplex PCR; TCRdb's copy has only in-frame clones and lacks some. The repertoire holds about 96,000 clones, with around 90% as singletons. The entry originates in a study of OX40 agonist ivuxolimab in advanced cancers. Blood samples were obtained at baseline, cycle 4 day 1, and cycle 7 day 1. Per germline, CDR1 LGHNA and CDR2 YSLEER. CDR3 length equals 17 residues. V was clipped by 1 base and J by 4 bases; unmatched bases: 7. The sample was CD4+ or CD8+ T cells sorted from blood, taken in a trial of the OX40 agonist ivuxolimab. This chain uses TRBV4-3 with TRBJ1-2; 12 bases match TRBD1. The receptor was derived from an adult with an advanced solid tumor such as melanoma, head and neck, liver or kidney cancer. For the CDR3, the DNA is TGCGCCAGCAGCCAAGGCCTTGGGACAGGGGGCACCTATGGCTACACCTTC. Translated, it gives CASSQGLGTGGTYGYTF.